This T cell receptor (beta chain) came from a study of T-cell memory formation after mild COVID-19. Study context: TCR clusters were mostly donor specific.

Constant-segment-primed 5'RACE gave TCR alpha and TCR beta cDNA libraries with sample barcodes and UMIs. TCRdb re-called the 5' RACE reads through MiXCR, storing one row per CDR3 protein. This table holds about 350,000 distinct CDR3 sequences, roughly 13% found once. The junction had 12 bases not matched to a gene; V was cut back by 0 bases and J by 2 bases. Germline V gives CDR1 MNHNY, CDR2 SVGAGI (reference sequence). The CDR3 spans 20 residues. In its sample, this clonotype was seen a few times. The receptor comes from a man younger than 30 who had mild COVID-19 (a few samples of this study predate the infection). Cell type and time point are not known. The sequenced sample consisted of PBMCs or a T cell subset sorted from them (not recorded which). The chain employs TRBV6-6 and TRBJ2-6; TRBD1 matches 8 bases. In nucleotides, the CDR3 is TGTGCCAGCAGTTACTCGAGTTCCGGACAGGGAAAAACTGGGGCCAACGTCCTGACTTTC. Protein: CASSYSSSGQGKTGANVLTF.